The 30 T cell receptor beta chains below were found in one sample sequenced in a study of T-cell reconstitution after alpha-beta-depleted transplantation in children. Regarding the study as a whole: Fresh T-cell production supplied most of the T-cell counts and diversity seen one year after transplant.

These receptors have no known antigen. Molecular barcoding with unique molecular identifiers was used for the TCRbeta library. Each CDR3 protein is one row after TCRdb ran MiXCR on the PCR reads. The profile shows some 300,000 distinct CDR3 sequences, 6.5% to 9% of them singletons. Source: peripheral blood, taken 360 days after TCRalphabeta/CD19-depleted stem cell transplant. The receptors stem from a female patient aged 2-9 years who had a stem cell transplant for Fanconi anemia, so the T cells may come from the graft donor.

This clonotype was seen at least ten times. The chain combines TRBV5-1 with TRBJ1-2; 8 nucleotides align to TRBD1. This CDR3 is built from 16 residues. J was trimmed by 3 bases and V by 4 bases; bases with no gene match: 11. The germline V gene has CDR1 SGHRS and CDR2 YFSETQ. The DNA of the CDR3 is TGCGCCAGCAGCGTTGGACAGGGCGGAGGAGACTATGGCTACACCTTC. It yields the protein CASSVGQGGGDYGYTF.

In its sample, this clonotype was seen a few times. This chain joins TRBV28 and TRBJ1-5; TRBD1 matches 7 bases. The CDR3 contains 17 residues. Germline CDR1 and CDR2: MDHEN and SYDVKM. V shed 4 bases and J 1 base; nucleotides not matched to a gene: 10. The CDR3 here is CASSSPTDRESNQPQHF. The CDR3 region has the DNA TGTGCCAGCAGTTCCCCGACCGACAGGGAAAGCAATCAGCCCCAGCATTTT.

The rearrangement uses TRBV20-1 and TRBJ2-7; 9 bases line up with TRBD2. Germline CDR1 and CDR2: DFQATT and SNEGSKA (reference sequence). The CDR3 spans 14 residues. Germline trimming cut 5 bases from V and 6 bases from J; bases unmatched to any gene: 11. Here the CDR3 DNA reads TGCAGTGCTCCTTCGGTGTTAGCGGGAGCCGAGCAGTACTTC. This gives the protein CSAPSVLAGAEQYF.

This clonotype was seen repeatedly, ten times or more. CDR3 coding DNA: TGTGCCAGCAGCCTTCAGGTTTCCGGGGGCCAAGAGACCCAGTACTTC. Amino acids: CASSLQVSGGQETQYF. The chain employs TRBV4-2 and TRBJ2-5, with D possibly being TRBD2 (6 bases). From germline, CDR1 is LGHNA and CDR2 YNFKEQ. V was pared by 4 bases and J by 1 base, with 16 bases between. The CDR3 runs to 16 residues.

This clonotype was observed a handful of times. V gene TRBV5-1 combines with J gene TRBJ2-5, with D tentatively TRBD1 or TRBD2 (5 bases each). The germline V gene encodes CDR1 SGHRS and CDR2 YFSETQ. The germline V and J ends were trimmed by 3 bases and 5 bases, with 20 bases remaining between them. The CDR3 consists of 16 residues. The CDR3 region is CASSYVGAGSGETQYF. As DNA, the CDR3 is TGCGCCAGCAGCTACGTAGGGGCAGGATCGGGGGAGACCCAGTACTTC.

The chain's CDR3 is CASSQDELAASYNEQFF. In DNA form, the CDR3 reads TGCGCCAGCAGCCAAGATGAACTAGCGGCCTCCTACAATGAGCAGTTCTTC. V is TRBV4-3 and J is TRBJ2-1, with 8 bases that match TRBD2. V shed 0 bases, J shed 0 bases, and the junction held 4 bases outside the gene matches. The germline CDR1 and CDR2 sequences are LGHNA and YSLEER. This CDR3 is 17 amino acids long.

This clonotype was seen only a few times. The chain combines TRBV7-2 with TRBJ2-3; D possibly uses TRBD1 or TRBD2 (6 bases each). Trimming pared 4 bases from V and 3 bases from J, leaving 17 bases between. Germline V gene sequence: CDR1 SGHTA, CDR2 FQGNSA. The CDR3 has 16 amino acids. The CDR3 sequence: CASSSRRQAGTDTQYF. The CDR3 DNA reads as TGTGCCAGCAGCTCAAGACGACAGGCGGGGACAGATACGCAGTATTTT. The full variable domain, in which reference TRBV7-2 and TRBJ2-3 provide the parts outside the CDR3, is GAGVSQSPSNKVTEKGKDVELRCDPISGHTALYWYRQSLGQGLEFLIYFQGNSAPDKSGLPSDRFSAERTGGSVSTLTIQRTQQEDSAVYLCASSSRRQAGTDTQYFGPGTRLTVL.

This clonotype has at least ten counts. The J gene is TRBJ2-7, the V gene TRBV9; TRBD1 matches 8 bases. The CDR3 runs 16 residues. With V trimmed by 0 bases and J by 0 bases, 5 bases remained unmatched. Germline loops: CDR1 SGDLS, CDR2 YYNGEE. The CDR3 region has the DNA TGTGCCAGCAGCGTAGAGGACAGGGCCCCCTCCTACGAGCAGTACTTC. It specifies CASSVEDRAPSYEQYF.

There are many counts of this clonotype. The chain joins TRBV6-5 to TRBJ2-1; 7 positions match TRBD1. Trimming took 2 bases from V and 5 from J; bases not matched to a gene: 6. Germline assignment: CDR1 MNHEY and CDR2 SVGAGI. The CDR3 is made up of 15 amino acids. The CDR3 spells CASSYRPTGDNEQFF. CDR3 DNA sequence: TGTGCCAGCAGTTACCGCCCCACAGGGGACAATGAGCAGTTCTTC.

Ten or more counts support this clonotype. The chain carries TRBV28 and TRBJ2-7; D is possibly TRBD1 (6 bases). Trimming cost V 1 base and J 2 bases, with 12 bases left between them. Germline-derived CDR1 and CDR2 are MDHEN and SYDVKM. The CDR3 has 15 residues. The CDR3 sequence is CASSLSPTGTYEQYF. CDR3 DNA sequence: TGTGCCAGCAGTTTATCGCCGACAGGTACCTACGAGCAGTACTTC.

This clonotype has ten or more counts. The rearrangement links TRBV29-1 to TRBJ2-2; D may be TRBD1 or TRBD2 (5 bases each). CDR3 length: 13 residues. Germline V gene lookup returns CDR1 SQVTM and CDR2 ANQGSEA. Trimming took 5 bases from V and 5 from J, leaving 12 bases between them. Written as DNA, the CDR3 is TGCAGCGTTCCGGGACGGCGAACCGGGGAGCTGTTTTTT. Translating it yields CSVPGRRTGELFF.

This clonotype was found a few times. This chain joins TRBV20-1 and TRBJ2-5; tentatively, D is TRBD2 (6 bases). V was trimmed by 2 bases and J by 5 bases, leaving 15 bases between them. The CDR3 sequence is 14 residues long. CDR1 is DFQATT, CDR2 SNEGSKA, per germline (reference sequence). CDR3 protein: CSARLGLARETQYF. The CDR3, as DNA: TGCAGTGCTAGACTCGGGCTAGCGAGGGAGACCCAGTACTTC.

The gene calls are TRBV20-1 and TRBJ1-4; TRBD1 is a possible D gene (5 bases). The CDR3 has 13 amino acids. Trimming took off 5 bases at V and 8 bases at J, with 15 bases between the two ends. Germline values: CDR1 DFQATT, CDR2 SNEGSKA (reference sequence). Here the CDR3 DNA reads TGCAGTGCTGGAGGAACCGGGGGAGAAAAACTGTTTTTT. It yields the protein CSAGGTGGEKLFF.

This rearrangement joins TRBV11-2 to TRBJ2-5; TRBD2 aligns across 7 bases. Looked up from germline, CDR1 is SGHAT and CDR2 is FQNNGV. This CDR3 comprises 14 residues. V dropped 2 bases and J dropped 3; count of bases not matched to a gene: 3. The DNA of the CDR3 is TGTGCCAGCAGCTTATGGGGGGGAGAAGAGACCCAGTACTTC. Residues: CASSLWGGEETQYF.

This clonotype was observed at least ten times. This chain connects TRBV12-3 or TRBV12-4 to TRBJ2-1; 12 nucleotides line up with TRBD2. The ends lost 6 bases at V and 3 bases at J; junction bases unmatched: 3. The CDR3 runs to 15 residues. The DNA of the CDR3 is TGTGCCAGCAGCAGGACTAGCGGGAACTACAATGAGCAGTTCTTC. Encoded protein: CASSRTSGNYNEQFF.

This clonotype was picked up many times. This chain links TRBV9 with TRBJ2-3; 7 bases align to TRBD1. This CDR3 is built from 16 residues. Losses at the gene ends were 1 base for V and 4 bases for J; bases not matched to a gene: 9. The V gene's germline CDR1 is SGDLS and CDR2 YYNGEE. CDR3 in amino acids: CASSVPRQGYPDTQYF. CDR3 bases: TGTGCCAGCAGCGTACCGCGACAGGGTTATCCAGATACGCAGTATTTT. Combining the CDR3 with reference TRBV9 and TRBJ2-3 gives the whole variable domain DSGVTQTPKHLITATGQRVTLRCSPRSGDLSVYWYQQSLDQGLQFLIQYYNGEERAKGNILERFSAQQFPDLHSELNLSSLELGDSALYFCASSVPRQGYPDTQYFGPGTRLTVL.

This clonotype was observed many times. V gene TRBV21-1 combines with J gene TRBJ2-2; the table assigns TRBD2, which was not confirmed against the DNA. TRBV21-1 is annotated as a pseudogene. The CDR3 is 16 amino acids. The CDR3 sequence: CASSILRDGNTGELFF. CDR3 nucleotides: TGTGCCAGCAGCATCCTGCGGGACGGTAACACCGGGGAGCTGTTTTTT.

The chain recombines TRBV6-5 with TRBJ2-1; a weak D match, TRBD1 (6 bases). The CDR3 covers 16 residues. Germline-derived CDR1 and CDR2 are MNHEY and SVGAGI. V shed 2 bases and J shed 3 bases, with 14 bases lying between them. Here the CDR3 reads CASSYDNRDIYNEQFF. The CDR3 DNA reads as TGTGCCAGCAGTTACGATAACCGGGACATCTACAATGAGCAGTTCTTC.

This clonotype was recorded at least ten times. The chain has TRBV28 and TRBJ1-1; no reliable D call. CDR1 and CDR2 (germline): MDHEN, SYDVKM. V dropped 3 bases and J dropped 4 bases, with 9 bases sitting between them. CDR3 length: 13 amino acids. The CDR3 spells CASSFYLATEAFF. The CDR3 DNA is TGTGCCAGCAGTTTCTATCTGGCCACTGAAGCTTTCTTT.

This clonotype showed up many times. This chain connects TRBV12-3 or TRBV12-4 to TRBJ1-4; D gene uncertain. The CDR3 runs 15 residues. Trimming cost V 1 base and J 9 bases, with 15 bases left between them. The CDR3 DNA sequence: TGTGCCAGCAGTTTAGGGACGGCTGCCAAAAAAAAACTGTTTTTT. Encoded protein: CASSLGTAAKKKLFF.

V usage is TRBV7-6 and J usage is TRBJ2-7; TRBD2 matches at 7 bases. After removal of 5 bases from V and 2 bases from J, the junction contained 9 bases not matched to a gene. The CDR3 totals 15 residues. CDR1 is SGHVS and CDR2 is FNYEAQ in the germline V gene. The CDR3 nucleotides are TGTGCCAGCAGCCGTAGCCCTAGCGGACCCTACGAGCAGTACTTC. Translation: CASSRSPSGPYEQYF.

This clonotype was detected only a few times. This chain links TRBV7-2 with TRBJ2-5, with 9 bases that match TRBD1. The germline CDR1 and CDR2 sequences are SGHTA and FQGNSA. The CDR3 has 15 residues. The J segment lost 5 bases and the V segment lost 1 base, leaving 5 bases of the junction unmatched. The CDR3, as DNA: TGTGCCAGCAGCTTAGGAGGGACAGGGACGGAGACCCAGTACTTC. Translated: CASSLGGTGTETQYF.

With regard to this clonotype: The CDR3 ends on some other residue instead of the conserved phenylalanine or tryptophan, so this is likely a read error. V is TRBV5-1 and J is TRBJ2-7; TRBD1 matches 10 bases. From germline, CDR1 is SGHRS and CDR2 YFSETQ. Germline trimming cut 4 bases from V and 7 bases from J; bases unmatched to any gene: 8. The CDR3 runs to 14 residues. Written as DNA, the CDR3 is TGCGCCAGCAGCCTCGGACAGGGGGTGAGGGAGCAGTACTTA. Translated: CASSLGQGVREQYL.

This clonotype occurred many times. The chain combines TRBV7-2 with TRBJ1-2; D perhaps matches TRBD1 (5 bases). V was cut by 3 bases and J by 5 bases, with 13 bases left in between. Germline CDR1 is SGHTA and CDR2 is FQGNSA. CDR3 length: 14 amino acids. CDR3 nucleotides: TGTGCCAGCAGCTTGCATCAGGGAGGGTATGGCTACACCTTC. It is translated as CASSLHQGGYGYTF.

This clonotype was seen many times. This sequence joins TRBV28 and TRBJ1-4; D call uncertain. The CDR3 is made up of 15 amino acids. CDR1 is MDHEN and CDR2 is SYDVKM in the germline V gene. Trimming took off 1 base at V and 4 bases at J, with 10 bases between the two ends. CDR3 in DNA: TGTGCCAGCAGTTTATTTCGGATCTTTAATGAAAAACTGTTTTTT. Translation: CASSLFRIFNEKLFF.

This clonotype occurred many times. V is TRBV29-1 and J is TRBJ1-2; D might be TRBD1 (5 bases). V lost 8 bases and J 8 bases, leaving 15 bases between the germline ends. CDR3 length: 11 amino acids. Germline lookup yields CDR1 SQVTM and CDR2 ANQGSEA. The CDR3 nucleotides read TGCAGCCATGACGGGGCGGGCGGCTACACCTTC. Translation: CSHDGAGGYTF.

V and J are TRBV10-3 and TRBJ1-3, with 7 bases fitting TRBD1. The CDR3 totals 18 residues. With 5 bases clipped from V and 4 bases from J, the junction kept 17 bases outside the gene matches. CDR1 ENHRY and CDR2 SYGVKD come from the germline V gene. The DNA for the CDR3 is TGTGCCATCAGTTCTAGACAGGGAGCAACATTTCGGGGAAACACCATATATTTT. Amino acids: CAISSRQGATFRGNTIYF.

This clonotype was seen a handful of times. The chain has TRBV19 and TRBJ2-1; the D gene could be TRBD1 or TRBD2 (5 bases each). This CDR3 is built from 13 residues. V was pared by 2 bases and J by 9 bases, with 11 bases between. Germline CDR1 is LNHDA and CDR2 is SQIVND (reference sequence). CDR3 protein: CASSIMTEGEQFF. In nucleotides, the CDR3 is TGTGCCAGTAGTATAATGACAGAGGGTGAGCAGTTCTTC. Variable domain in full (rest from reference TRBV19 and TRBJ2-1): DGGITQSPKYLFRKEGQNVTLSCEQNLNHDAMYWYRQDPGQGLRLIYYSQIVNDFQKGDIAEGYSVSREKKESFPLTVTSAQKNPTAFYLCASSIMTEGEQFFGPGTRLTVL.

Many counts were recorded for this clonotype. This chain uses TRBV4-2 with TRBJ2-3, with 15 positions matching TRBD2. This CDR3 spans 17 amino acids. Germline-derived CDR1 and CDR2 are LGHNA and YNFKEQ. The V segment lost 4 bases and the J segment 5 bases; nucleotides outside the gene matches: 7. CDR3 amino acids: CASSLIGLAGGQDTQYF. Written as DNA, the CDR3 is TGTGCCAGCAGCCTTATAGGACTAGCGGGGGGGCAAGATACGCAGTATTTT.

This clonotype has more than one count but fewer than ten. The chain joins TRBV24-1 to TRBJ2-6; 8 nucleotides line up with TRBD1. CDR1 and CDR2 from the germline V gene are KGHDR and SFDVKD. The CDR3 consists of 14 residues. Trimming cost V 10 bases and J 2 bases; bases outside gene matches: 3. The CDR3 protein is CATSGGAGANVLTF. CDR3 nucleotides: TGTGCCACGTCAGGGGGCGCTGGGGCCAACGTCCTGACTTTC.